This T cell receptor (beta chain) was recovered during a study of beta chain features in type 1 diabetes. This clone was counted only a few times. The antigen is not known. CDR3 length equals 14 residues. The V gene's germline CDR1 is ENHRY and CDR2 SYGVKD. Trimming took 8 bases from V and 7 from J; bases not matched to a gene: 9. Study-wide points: Among type 1 diabetes patients, VDJ junctions had fewer insertions and more deletions. TCRB CDR3s from Type 1 diabetes patients were moderately but significantly shorter in all four CD4+ subsets.

Expressed TCRB transcripts were sequenced after all isolated RNA was converted to cDNA. Profiling relied on immunoSEQ multiplex PCR, and the TCRdb table lists in-frame clones only, not all of them. Of about 190,000 clones in the sample, roughly 8% were seen once. Sequenced sample: central memory CD4+ T cells from blood. V gene TRBV10-3 combines with J gene TRBJ2-1; TRBD1 matches 9 bases. The source is a man aged 18 to 30 with type 1 diabetes. DNA for the CDR3: TGTGCCATCCAAGAGGGGACAGGGCGGAATGAGCAGTTCTTC. Protein product: CAIQEGTGRNEQFF.